The sequence of this T cell receptor (beta chain) was determined in a study of cytomegalovirus exposure and HLA in healthy donors. The study's findings and limits: Cytomegalovirus-associated status was assigned to about 180 TCR beta chains. Available immune exposure information was restricted to CMV serostatus only.

PCR was performed using 60 Vbeta and 13 Jbeta primers. Here immunoSEQ multiplex PCR was the method, and the copy in TCRdb shows in-frame clones only, minus some. The repertoire holds 200,000 to 250,000 clones, over 70% seen once, with more than 0.6% in the top ten. Details on this clone: The target antigen is unknown.

The CDR3 has 14 residues. The germline gives CDR1 SQVTM, CDR2 ANQGSEA. The V gene end was trimmed by 7 bases and the J gene end by 8 bases; junction bases not matched to a gene: 14. This receptor was identified in a boy between 2 and 10 years old in good health and CMV-seronegative. The gene calls are TRBV29-1 and TRBJ2-1; 7 positions agree with TRBD1. Sequencing was done on a sample of PBMCs. CDR3 DNA: TGCAGCGCCGGTAGGGCAGGGGGTTACGATGAGCAGTTCTTC. Amino acids: CSAGRAGGYDEQFF.